The next 11 T cell receptor beta chains were all read from a single sample in a study of control samples from healthy donors and cancer patients. This table comes from immunoSEQ multiplex PCR, and its TCRdb copy is limited to in-frame clones, with some not included. Counted here are under 450,000 clones, 75% to 95% occurring once; the ten biggest clones make up around 6.4%. Input material: PBMCs. The receptors originated from a man aged 35-49 years with head and neck cancer.

V usage is TRBV18 and J usage is TRBJ2-1; TRBD1 aligns across 7 bases. The germline V gene has CDR1 KGHSH and CDR2 LQKENI. With 4 bases clipped from V and 5 bases from J, the junction kept 8 bases outside the gene matches. The length of the CDR3 is 15 residues. CDR3 sequence reads: CASSRDRSINNEQFF. CDR3 in DNA: TGTGCCAGCTCACGGGACAGATCAATCAACAATGAGCAGTTCTTC.

The V gene is TRBV6-1, the J gene TRBJ2-7, with a possible D match to TRBD1 (6 bases). V was cut by 3 bases and J by 2 bases, with 8 bases left in between. CDR1 is MNHNS, CDR2 SASEGT, per germline. The CDR3 is made up of 13 amino acids. This chain's CDR3 is CASSDRGTYEQYF. CDR3 nucleotides: TGTGCCAGCAGTGACAGGGGAACCTACGAGCAGTACTTC.

The chain combines TRBV7-9 with TRBJ1-3; 7 bases map to TRBD1. Germline V CDR1 and CDR2: SEHNR, FQNEAQ (reference sequence). Trimming cost V 1 base and J 4 bases; bases outside gene matches: 4. The CDR3 contains 15 residues. The CDR3 loop is CASSLVGGQGNTIYF. For the CDR3, the DNA is TGTGCCAGCAGCTTAGTTGGGGGACAGGGAAACACCATATATTTT.

This clone was detected only once. The chain couples TRBV5-1 to TRBJ1-4; TRBD1 agrees at 8 bases. The length of the CDR3 is 17 residues. Germline V gives CDR1 SGHRS, CDR2 YFSETQ. V gave up 4 bases and J gave up 0 bases; unmatched junction bases: 8. CDR3 DNA: TGCGCCAGCAGCCCAAGAGCACAGGGGGCAACTAATGAAAAACTGTTTTTT. Amino acid sequence: CASSPRAQGATNEKLFF.

This chain connects TRBV3-1 (or the pseudogene TRBV3-2) to TRBJ2-1, with TRBD2 matching over 8 bases. V shed 8 bases and J 5 bases; nucleotides not matched to a gene: 11. The CDR3 consists of 15 residues. Germline V CDR1 and CDR2: LGHDT, YNNKEL (reference sequence). CDR3 bases: TGTGCCAGCCGCCGACTGGGTAGCGGGGACAATGAGCAGTTCTTC. Amino acids: CASRRLGSGDNEQFF.

Remarks on this clone: A junction boundary mismatches the germline segment, possibly from a read error. The genes are TRBV9 and TRBJ2-1, with D possibly being TRBD1 (6 bases). The CDR3 contains 15 residues. CDR1 is SGDLS, CDR2 YYNGEE, per germline. The CDR3, as DNA: TGTGCAAGCAGTGATGCGGACAGCTCCTACAATGAGCAGTTCTTC. Its protein product is CASSDADSSYNEQFF.

The chain uses TRBV6-2 or TRBV6-3 and TRBJ2-7; 7 bases fit TRBD1. V shed 1 base, J shed 4 bases, and the junction held 7 bases outside the gene matches. The CDR3 sequence is 15 residues long. Germline V gives CDR1 MNHEY, CDR2 SVGEGT. CDR3 loop: CASSYLASGGYEQYF. CDR3 in DNA: TGTGCCAGCAGTTACTTGGCGTCAGGGGGTTACGAGCAGTACTTC.

V usage is TRBV28 and J usage is TRBJ2-2; maybe TRBD2 (7 bases). V lost 6 bases to trimming and J lost 6 bases, with 14 bases between them. The germline V gene has CDR1 MDHEN and CDR2 SYDVKM. This CDR3 has 14 amino acids. The CDR3 protein is CASRGGGSPGELFF. The CDR3 region has the DNA TGTGCCAGCAGGGGAGGGGGGTCCCCCGGGGAGCTGTTTTTT.

V gene TRBV24-1 combines with J gene TRBJ2-5; D might be TRBD1 (6 bases). This CDR3 contains 16 residues. Germline loops: CDR1 KGHDR, CDR2 SFDVKD. Trimming removed 7 bases at V and 5 bases at J, with 22 bases between. The DNA of the CDR3 is TGTGCCACCAGGATCCAGGCAGGGGTGCCAGGTGAGACCCAGTACTTC. Protein product: CATRIQAGVPGETQYF.

The V call is TRBV3-1 (or the pseudogene TRBV3-2), the J call TRBJ2-6, with D possibly matching TRBD1 (6 bases). V was cut by 3 bases and J by 2 bases, with 20 bases left in between. CDR3 size: 19 residues. Per the germline V gene, CDR1 is LGHDT and CDR2 is YNNKEL (reference sequence). DNA of the CDR3: TGTGCCAGCAGCCATCAAATGACACCGGGACACCCTGGGGCCAACGTCCTGACTTTC. Its protein is CASSHQMTPGHPGANVLTF.

The chain carries TRBV12-5 and TRBJ2-3; TRBD2 agrees at 9 bases. CDR1 and CDR2 from the germline V gene are LGHNT and FRNRAP. This CDR3 has 14 amino acids. CDR3 in amino acids: CALGAGGGTDTQYF. In DNA, the CDR3 is TGTGCCTTAGGGGCGGGAGGGGGCACAGATACGCAGTATTTT.